The 21 T cell receptor beta chains below come from one sample, sequenced in a study of blood T cell repertoires in COVID-19. TCRdb keeps only in-frame clones here, not all; method: immunoSEQ multiplex PCR. The top ten hold about 8% of the sample, which has about 140,000 clones, around 84% seen once. Material for sequencing was peripheral blood. The origin of the receptors is a woman aged 60-75 years with acute or convalescent COVID-19.

The chain combines TRBV18 with TRBJ1-2, with 9 bases lining up with TRBD1. The CDR3 is made up of 14 amino acids. Germline V gene data show CDR1 as KGHSH and CDR2 as LQKENI. V lost 3 bases and J lost 6; bases outside the gene matches: 5. CDR3 in DNA: TGTGCCAGCTCACCCCGGGACAGGGTCGATGGCTACACCTTC. This sequence encodes CASSPRDRVDGYTF.

The V and J genes are TRBV27 and TRBJ2-3; D unresolved. V was cut by 2 bases and J by 12 bases, with 15 bases left in between. The length of the CDR3 is 13 residues. The germline CDR1 and CDR2 sequences are MNHEY and SMNVEV (reference sequence). This CDR3 reads CASSLAGPKTQYF. CDR3 in DNA: TGTGCCAGCAGTTTAGCAGGCCCAAAGACACAGTATTTT.

V gene TRBV6-6 combines with J gene TRBJ2-3; D gene uncertain. The CDR3 is made up of 16 amino acids. Germline CDR1 is MNHNY and CDR2 is SVGAGI (reference sequence). Trimming shortened V by 0 bases and J by 0 bases, and 10 bases separated the two germline ends. The CDR3 reads CASSYSTAPSTDTQYF. The CDR3 DNA reads as TGTGCCAGCAGTTACTCGACTGCCCCTAGCACAGATACGCAGTATTTT.

V is TRBV6-6 and J is TRBJ1-2, with 7 positions matching TRBD1. Trimming cost V 2 bases and J 4 bases; bases outside gene matches: 1. The CDR3 length is 13 residues. The germline V gene has CDR1 MNHNY and CDR2 SVGAGI (reference sequence). The DNA for the CDR3 is TGTGCCAGCAGTTACGACAGGGCCTATGGCTACACCTTC. This translates into CASSYDRAYGYTF.

The chain couples TRBV28 to TRBJ1-2; 9 bases map to TRBD1. The CDR3 runs to 16 residues. The J segment lost 0 bases and the V segment lost 5 bases, leaving 7 bases of the junction unmatched. Germline V gives CDR1 MDHEN, CDR2 SYDVKM. DNA of the CDR3: TGTGCCAGCAGTAGCCGGGACAGGGTGCCTAACTATGGCTACACCTTC. This encodes CASSSRDRVPNYGYTF.

This chain uses TRBV6-5 with TRBJ2-3; possibly TRBD1 for D (6 bases). The germline V and J ends were trimmed by 5 bases and 0 bases, with 12 bases remaining between them. From germline, CDR1 is MNHEY and CDR2 SVGAGI. The length of the CDR3 is 15 residues. CDR3 DNA sequence: TGTGCCAGCAGTCCTGACAGGAGTAGCACAGATACGCAGTATTTT. Its translation is CASSPDRSSTDTQYF.

In DNA, the CDR3 is TGCGCCAGCAGCCCGGCGGGACGGATGTTAGGATCACCCCTCCACTTT. It specifies CASSPAGRMLGSPLHF. The chain has TRBV5-1 and TRBJ1-6, with D possibly being TRBD1 (5 bases). The CDR3 sequence is 16 residues long. V was shortened by 4 bases and J by 10 bases, with 21 bases between the two germline ends. In germline, CDR1 is SGHRS, CDR2 YFSETQ.

A remark on this clone: Within the sample, other DNA sequences also encode this same CDR3. The chain uses TRBV5-1 and TRBJ1-1; 8 positions match TRBD1. The CDR3 loop spans 14 amino acids. The ends lost 0 bases at V and 5 bases at J; junction bases unmatched: 3. Germline loops: CDR1 SGHRS, CDR2 YFSETQ. CDR3 in amino acids: CASSLARGRTEAFF. In DNA, the CDR3 is TGCGCCAGCAGCTTGGCCAGGGGGCGAACTGAAGCTTTCTTT.

The V call is TRBV7-9, the J call TRBJ2-7; D is possibly TRBD1 (6 bases). CDR3 length: 14 amino acids. Trimming took off 2 bases at V and 3 bases at J, with 11 bases between the two ends. Germline V lookup: CDR1 SEHNR, CDR2 FQNEAQ (reference sequence). The CDR3 reads CASSLRGQNYEQYF. The CDR3 DNA sequence: TGTGCCAGCAGCTTACGAGGACAGAACTACGAGCAGTACTTC.

CDR3 sequence (DNA): TGTGCGAACTCTCGGGACAGGGTAGATACGCAGTATTTT. As protein: CANSRDRVDTQYF. This chain uses TRBV10-3 with TRBJ2-3; 9 positions agree with TRBD1. This CDR3 is built from 13 residues. Germline-derived CDR1 and CDR2 are ENHRY and SYGVKD.

The V and J genes are TRBV24-1 and TRBJ2-1; 8 bases are shared with TRBD2. The CDR3 loop spans 18 amino acids. Germline CDR1 reads KGHDR; CDR2 reads SFDVKD. V shed 4 bases, J shed 8 bases, and the junction held 18 bases outside the gene matches. The CDR3 is CATSDPGGAGTLRDEQFF. As DNA, the CDR3 is TGTGCCACCAGTGACCCCGGGGGGGCGGGGACGCTTAGGGATGAGCAGTTCTTC.

The CDR3 loop is CASSPAGVEQYF. For the CDR3, the DNA is TGTGCCAGCAGCCCTGCGGGGGTTGAGCAGTACTTC. The chain carries TRBV14 and TRBJ2-7; 7 nucleotides agree with TRBD2. The CDR3 is made up of 12 amino acids. With 4 bases clipped from V and 7 bases from J, the junction kept 4 bases outside the gene matches. Looked up from germline, CDR1 is SGHDN and CDR2 is FVKESK.

J is TRBJ1-5 and V is TRBV4-1; D uncertain. The CDR3 is 18 amino acids. V gave up 0 bases and J gave up 9 bases, with 24 bases separating them. The germline V gene encodes CDR1 MGHRA and CDR2 YSYEKL. The CDR3 here is CASSQEWRSAGLNRPQHF. The CDR3 DNA reads as TGCGCCAGCAGCCAAGAGTGGAGGTCAGCTGGGCTAAATAGGCCCCAGCATTTT.

This sequence joins TRBV9 and TRBJ1-3; 8 bases line up with TRBD1. The V and J ends lost 0 bases and 1 base, in that order; junction bases with no gene match: 6. The CDR3 is made up of 17 amino acids. Germline V CDR1 and CDR2: SGDLS, YYNGEE. CDR3: CASSVAFRGRSGNTIYF. CDR3 sequence (DNA): TGTGCCAGCAGCGTAGCCTTCAGGGGGCGATCTGGAAACACCATATATTTT.

This rearrangement joins TRBV10-2 to TRBJ2-7, with unresolved D. Trimming removed 8 bases from V and 0 bases from J, with 8 bases in between. The length of the CDR3 is 12 residues. Looked up from germline, CDR1 is WSHSY and CDR2 is SAAADI. For the CDR3, the DNA is TGCGCCAGCTTCGACTTCTCCTACGAGCAGTACTTC. It codes for CASFDFSYEQYF.

The chain uses TRBV18 and TRBJ1-1; 7 bases are a match to TRBD1. The junction had 3 bases not matched to a gene; V was cut back by 3 bases and J by 2 bases. The CDR3 is made up of 14 amino acids. In germline, CDR1 is KGHSH, CDR2 LQKENI. CDR3 DNA sequence: TGTGCCAGCTCACCCGCAGGGGGTAACACTGAAGCTTTCTTT. Its translation is CASSPAGGNTEAFF.

This clone was seen once. The chain carries TRBV11-2 and TRBJ1-4; D may be TRBD1 (5 bases). This CDR3 contains 14 residues. Trimming stripped 3 bases from V and 5 bases from J, with 10 bases between. Germline values: CDR1 SGHAT, CDR2 FQNNGV. CDR3 DNA: TGTGCCAGCAGCTTTCAAACAGGCAATGAAAAACTGTTTTTT. Its translation is CASSFQTGNEKLFF.

This chain links TRBV3-1 (or the pseudogene TRBV3-2) with TRBJ2-1, with D possibly TRBD2 on 5 matching bases. The CDR3 length is 17 residues. V was pared by 6 bases and J by 0 bases, with 18 bases between. Germline loops: CDR1 LGHDT, CDR2 YNNKEL (reference sequence). CDR3 protein: CASRPSGSPSSYNEQFF. CDR3 in DNA: TGTGCCAGCAGGCCCTCTGGGAGTCCCAGCTCCTACAATGAGCAGTTCTTC.

The genes are TRBV25-1 and TRBJ1-2; 9 positions match TRBD1. V was clipped by 6 bases and J by 12 bases; unmatched bases: 14. The V gene's germline CDR1 is MGHDK and CDR2 SYGVNS. The CDR3 contains 14 residues. The CDR3 here is CASRGTGGAGGHTF. The CDR3 bases are TGTGCCAGCAGGGGAACAGGGGGCGCGGGCGGCCACACCTTC.

The chain combines TRBV30 with TRBJ1-1; 8 bases match TRBD1. V lost 2 bases to trimming and J lost 6 bases; unmatched junction nucleotides: 5. Germline CDR1 reads GTSNPN; CDR2 reads SVGIG (reference sequence). The CDR3 extends over 13 amino acids. The CDR3 is CAWSSGQGSEAFF. The DNA for the CDR3 is TGTGCCTGGAGTTCCGGACAGGGTTCTGAAGCTTTCTTT.

V is TRBV18 and J is TRBJ1-1; no clear D gene. The germline gives CDR1 KGHSH, CDR2 LQKENI. This CDR3 is built from 15 residues. With 0 bases removed from V and 1 base from J, the gap between germline ends came to 9 bases. Here the CDR3 reads CASSPPIVKNTEAFF. CDR3 DNA: TGTGCCAGCTCACCACCGATAGTGAAGAACACTGAAGCTTTCTTT.